This is a list of T cell receptor beta chains from one sample in a study of cytomegalovirus exposure and HLA in healthy donors. Sequenced by immunoSEQ multiplex PCR; TCRdb stores in-frame clones only, minus some. The sample has roughly 150,000 clones; roughly 79% are singletons. Sequencing input: PBMCs. Every receptor here comes from a woman aged 40-49 years in good health and CMV-seronegative. Each CDR3 is given with its conserved first and last residue. Each record gives: D gene, clone size, CDR3 length, J gene, V gene, CDR3 protein, CDR3 DNA. D genes are given only for firm matches. Only part of the rows carry a size: once, few, many, or a class if the clone is expanded.

d_gene: -
abundance: -
len: 15
j_gene: TRBJ2-1
v_gene: TRBV29-1
CDR3aa: CSGVLSASSYNEQFF
CDR3nt: TGCAGCGGAGTTCTATCAGCGAGCTCCTACAATGAGCAGTTCTTC

d_gene: TRBD1
abundance: -
len: 18
j_gene: TRBJ2-7
v_gene: TRBV28
CDR3aa: CASRRDRGKGSSLGEQYF
CDR3nt: TGTGCCAGCAGGCGCGACAGGGGGAAAGGATCCTCTTTAGGCGAGCAGTACTTC

d_gene: TRBD1
abundance: few
len: 13
j_gene: TRBJ1-2
v_gene: TRBV4-1
CDR3aa: CASSHGQGYGYTF
CDR3nt: TGCGCCAGCAGCCACGGACAGGGGTACGGCTACACCTTC

d_gene: TRBD2
abundance: -
len: 15
j_gene: TRBJ2-3
v_gene: TRBV2
CDR3aa: CASREYSGGTDTQYF
CDR3nt: TGTGCCAGCAGGGAATACAGCGGGGGCACAGATACGCAGTATTTT

d_gene: TRBD1
abundance: -
len: 16
j_gene: TRBJ2-7
v_gene: TRBV15
CDR3aa: CATSSEGTGGSYEQYF
CDR3nt: TGTGCCACCAGCTCTGAGGGGACAGGGGGTTCCTACGAGCAGTACTTC

d_gene: -
abundance: -
len: 15
j_gene: TRBJ2-5
v_gene: TRBV2
CDR3aa: CASSKDSIWEETQYF
CDR3nt: TGTGCCAGCAGTAAGGACTCCATCTGGGAAGAGACCCAGTACTTC

d_gene: TRBD1
abundance: -
len: 16
j_gene: TRBJ1-5
v_gene: TRBV30
CDR3aa: CAWSATIDRGDQPQHF
CDR3nt: TGTGCCTGGAGCGCTACTATAGACAGGGGCGATCAGCCCCAGCATTTT

d_gene: -
abundance: few
len: 15
j_gene: TRBJ2-2
v_gene: TRBV5-1
CDR3aa: CASSLASADTGELFF
CDR3nt: TGCGCCAGCAGCTTGGCTAGCGCCGACACCGGGGAGCTGTTTTTT

d_gene: -
abundance: -
len: 13
j_gene: TRBJ2-2
v_gene: TRBV28
CDR3aa: CASSPGGTGELFF
CDR3nt: TGTGCCAGCAGCCCAGGGGGGACCGGGGAGCTGTTTTTT

d_gene: -
abundance: -
len: 13
j_gene: TRBJ1-1
v_gene: TRBV7-9
CDR3aa: CASSFERDTEAFF
CDR3nt: TGCGCCAGCAGCTTCGAGAGGGACACTGAAGCTTTCTTT

d_gene: -
abundance: -
len: 14
j_gene: TRBJ1-2
v_gene: TRBV9
CDR3aa: CASSPAHGVWGYTF
CDR3nt: TGTGCCAGCAGCCCTGCTCATGGAGTGTGGGGCTACACCTTC

d_gene: -
abundance: -
len: 18
j_gene: TRBJ2-5
v_gene: TRBV1
CDR3aa: CTSSPSSSGRHPQETQYF
CDR3nt: TGCACCAGCAGCCCCTCGTCTAGCGGGAGGCACCCCCAAGAGACCCAGTACTTC

d_gene: -
abundance: -
len: 14
j_gene: TRBJ2-4
v_gene: TRBV5-5
CDR3aa: CASSLEGAKNIQYF
CDR3nt: TGTGCCAGCAGCTTGGAGGGGGCCAAAAACATTCAGTACTTC

d_gene: -
abundance: -
len: 15
j_gene: TRBJ2-7
v_gene: TRBV5-1
CDR3aa: CASSLGSGGGYEQYF
CDR3nt: TGCGCCAGCAGCTTGGGTTCGGGGGGCGGATACGAGCAGTACTTC

d_gene: -
abundance: -
len: 15
j_gene: TRBJ2-3
v_gene: TRBV16
CDR3aa: CASSQSVLATDTQYF
CDR3nt: TGTGCCAGCAGCCAATCCGTCCTAGCAACAGATACGCAGTATTTT

d_gene: -
abundance: -
len: 16
j_gene: TRBJ1-1
v_gene: TRBV5-8
CDR3aa: CASSPISVPADTEAFF
CDR3nt: TGTGCCAGCAGCCCCATCAGCGTTCCAGCCGACACTGAAGCTTTCTTT